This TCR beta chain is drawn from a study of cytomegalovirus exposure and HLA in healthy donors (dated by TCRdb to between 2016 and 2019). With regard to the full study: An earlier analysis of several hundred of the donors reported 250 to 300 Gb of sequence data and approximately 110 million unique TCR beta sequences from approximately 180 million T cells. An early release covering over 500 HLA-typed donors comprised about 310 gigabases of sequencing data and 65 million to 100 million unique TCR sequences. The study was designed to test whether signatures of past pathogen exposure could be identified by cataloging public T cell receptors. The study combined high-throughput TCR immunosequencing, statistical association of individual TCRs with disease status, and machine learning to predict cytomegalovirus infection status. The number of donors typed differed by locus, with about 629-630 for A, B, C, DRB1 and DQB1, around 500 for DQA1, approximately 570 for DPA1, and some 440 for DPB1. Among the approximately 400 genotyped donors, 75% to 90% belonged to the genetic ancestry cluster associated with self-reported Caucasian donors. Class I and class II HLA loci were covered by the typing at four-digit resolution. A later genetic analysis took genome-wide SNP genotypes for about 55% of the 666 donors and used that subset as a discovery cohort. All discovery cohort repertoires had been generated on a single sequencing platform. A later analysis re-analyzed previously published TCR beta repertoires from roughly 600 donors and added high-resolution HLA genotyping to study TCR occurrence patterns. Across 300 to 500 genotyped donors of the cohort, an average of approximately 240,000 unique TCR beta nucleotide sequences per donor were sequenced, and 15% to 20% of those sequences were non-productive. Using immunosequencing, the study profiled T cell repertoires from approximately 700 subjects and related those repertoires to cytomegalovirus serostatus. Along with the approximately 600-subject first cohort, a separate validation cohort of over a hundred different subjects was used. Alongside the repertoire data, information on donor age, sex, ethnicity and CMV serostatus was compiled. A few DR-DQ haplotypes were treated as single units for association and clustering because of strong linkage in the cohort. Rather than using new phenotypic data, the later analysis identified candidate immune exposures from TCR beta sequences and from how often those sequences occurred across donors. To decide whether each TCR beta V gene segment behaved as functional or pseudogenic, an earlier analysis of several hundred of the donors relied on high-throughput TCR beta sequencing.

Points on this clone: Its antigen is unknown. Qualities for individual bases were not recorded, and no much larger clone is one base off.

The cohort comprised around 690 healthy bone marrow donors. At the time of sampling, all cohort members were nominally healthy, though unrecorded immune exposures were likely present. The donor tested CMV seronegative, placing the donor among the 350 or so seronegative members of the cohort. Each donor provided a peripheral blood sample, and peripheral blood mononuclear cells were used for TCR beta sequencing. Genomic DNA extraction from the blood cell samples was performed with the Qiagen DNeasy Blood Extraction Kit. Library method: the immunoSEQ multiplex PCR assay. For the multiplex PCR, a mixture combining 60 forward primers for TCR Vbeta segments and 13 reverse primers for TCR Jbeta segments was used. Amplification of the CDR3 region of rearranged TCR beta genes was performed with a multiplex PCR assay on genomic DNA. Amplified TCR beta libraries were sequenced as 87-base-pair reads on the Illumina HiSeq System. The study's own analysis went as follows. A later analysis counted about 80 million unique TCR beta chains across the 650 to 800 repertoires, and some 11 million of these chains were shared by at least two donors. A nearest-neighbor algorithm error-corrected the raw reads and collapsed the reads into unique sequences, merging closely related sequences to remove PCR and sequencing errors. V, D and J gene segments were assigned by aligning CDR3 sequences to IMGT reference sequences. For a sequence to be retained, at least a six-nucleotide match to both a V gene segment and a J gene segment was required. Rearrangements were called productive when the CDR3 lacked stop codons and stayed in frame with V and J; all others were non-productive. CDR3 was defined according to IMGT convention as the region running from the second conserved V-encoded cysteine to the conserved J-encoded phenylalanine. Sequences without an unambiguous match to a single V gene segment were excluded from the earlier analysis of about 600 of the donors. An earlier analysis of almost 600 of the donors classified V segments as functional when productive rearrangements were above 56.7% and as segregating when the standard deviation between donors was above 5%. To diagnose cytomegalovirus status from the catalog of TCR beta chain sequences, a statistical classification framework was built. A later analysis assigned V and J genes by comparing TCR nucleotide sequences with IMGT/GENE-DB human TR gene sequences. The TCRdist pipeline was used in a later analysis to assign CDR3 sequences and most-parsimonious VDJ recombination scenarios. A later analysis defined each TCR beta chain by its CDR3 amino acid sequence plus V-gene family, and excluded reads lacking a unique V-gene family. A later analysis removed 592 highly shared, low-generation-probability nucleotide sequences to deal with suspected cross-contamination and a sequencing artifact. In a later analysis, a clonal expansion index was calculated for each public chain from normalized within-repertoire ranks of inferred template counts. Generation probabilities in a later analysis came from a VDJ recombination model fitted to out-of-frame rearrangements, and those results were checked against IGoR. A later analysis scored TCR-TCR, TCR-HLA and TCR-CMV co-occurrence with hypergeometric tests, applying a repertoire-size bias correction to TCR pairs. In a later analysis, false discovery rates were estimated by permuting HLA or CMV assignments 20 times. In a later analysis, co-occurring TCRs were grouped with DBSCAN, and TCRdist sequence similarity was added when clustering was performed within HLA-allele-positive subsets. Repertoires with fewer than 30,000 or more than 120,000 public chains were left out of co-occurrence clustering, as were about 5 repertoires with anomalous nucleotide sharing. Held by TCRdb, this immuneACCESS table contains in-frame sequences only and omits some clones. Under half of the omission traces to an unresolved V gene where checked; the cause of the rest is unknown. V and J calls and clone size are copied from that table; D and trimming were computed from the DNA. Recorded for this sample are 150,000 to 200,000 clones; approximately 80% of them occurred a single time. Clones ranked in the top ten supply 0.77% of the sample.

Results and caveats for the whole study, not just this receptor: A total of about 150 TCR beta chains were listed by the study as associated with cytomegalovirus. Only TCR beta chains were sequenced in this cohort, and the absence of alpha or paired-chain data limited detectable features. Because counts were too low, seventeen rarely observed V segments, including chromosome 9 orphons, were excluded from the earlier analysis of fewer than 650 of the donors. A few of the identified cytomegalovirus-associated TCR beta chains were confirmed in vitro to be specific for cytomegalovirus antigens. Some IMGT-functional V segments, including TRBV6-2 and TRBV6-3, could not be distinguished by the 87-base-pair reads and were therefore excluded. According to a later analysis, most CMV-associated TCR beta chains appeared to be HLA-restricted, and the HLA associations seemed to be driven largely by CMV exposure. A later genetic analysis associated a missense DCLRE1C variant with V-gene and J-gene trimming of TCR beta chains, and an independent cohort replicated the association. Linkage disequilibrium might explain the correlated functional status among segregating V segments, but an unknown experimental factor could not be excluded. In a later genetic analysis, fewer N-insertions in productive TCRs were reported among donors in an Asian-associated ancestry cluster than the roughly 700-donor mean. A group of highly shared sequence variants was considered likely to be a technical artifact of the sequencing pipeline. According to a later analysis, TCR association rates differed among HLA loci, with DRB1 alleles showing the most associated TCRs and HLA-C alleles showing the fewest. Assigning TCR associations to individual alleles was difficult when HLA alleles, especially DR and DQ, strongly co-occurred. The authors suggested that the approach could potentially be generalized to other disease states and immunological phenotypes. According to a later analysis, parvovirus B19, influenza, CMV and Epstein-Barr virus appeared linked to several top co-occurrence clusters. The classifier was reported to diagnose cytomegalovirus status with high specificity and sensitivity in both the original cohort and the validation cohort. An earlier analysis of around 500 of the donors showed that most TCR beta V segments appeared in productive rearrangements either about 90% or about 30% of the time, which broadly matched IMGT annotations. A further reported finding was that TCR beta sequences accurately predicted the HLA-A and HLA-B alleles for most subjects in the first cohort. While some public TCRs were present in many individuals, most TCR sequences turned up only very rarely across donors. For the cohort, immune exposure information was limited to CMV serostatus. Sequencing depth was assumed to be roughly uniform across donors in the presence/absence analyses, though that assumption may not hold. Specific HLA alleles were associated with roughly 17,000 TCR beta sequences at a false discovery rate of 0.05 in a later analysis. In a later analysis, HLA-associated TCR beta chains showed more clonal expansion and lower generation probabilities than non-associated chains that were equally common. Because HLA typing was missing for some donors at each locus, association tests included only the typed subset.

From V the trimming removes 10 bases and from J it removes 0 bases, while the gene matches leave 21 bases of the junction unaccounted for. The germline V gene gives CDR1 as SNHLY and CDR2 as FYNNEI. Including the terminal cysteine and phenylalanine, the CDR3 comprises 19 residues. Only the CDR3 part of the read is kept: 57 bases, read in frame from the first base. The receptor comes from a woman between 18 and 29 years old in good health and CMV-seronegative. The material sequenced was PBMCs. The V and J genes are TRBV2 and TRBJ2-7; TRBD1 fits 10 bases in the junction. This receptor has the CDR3 CANPTIDRGQEAPSYEQYF. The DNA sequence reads TGTGCCAACCCAACTATTGACAGGGGGCAAGAGGCCCCCTCCTACGAGCAGTACTTC.